This passage covers 18 T cell receptor beta chains from one sample sequenced in a study of blood T cell repertoires in COVID-19. Libraries were prepared by immunoSEQ multiplex PCR; TCRdb keeps only in-frame clonotypes and omits some of them. The sample holds 400,000 to 450,000 clones; around 88% are singletons and the top ten take over 9.5%. The sequencing input was peripheral blood. The source is a woman aged 45-65 years with COVID-19, enrolled during active disease.

The genes are TRBV10-1 and TRBJ1-6; 8 nucleotides align to TRBD1. The CDR3 runs to 20 residues. The germline V gene encodes CDR1 WNHNN and CDR2 SYGVQD (reference sequence). With V trimmed by 9 bases and J by 1 base, 20 bases remained unmatched. The CDR3 sequence: CASKDPYIRGPPSYNSPLHF. As DNA, the CDR3 is TGCGCCAGTAAAGACCCCTACATCAGGGGGCCCCCGTCCTATAATTCACCCCTCCACTTT.

This sequence joins TRBV6-6 and TRBJ1-1; possible D gene TRBD1, 5 bases. Trimming left V 4 bases short and J 11 bases short, with 11 bases between. This CDR3 spans 11 amino acids. Germline values: CDR1 MNHNY, CDR2 SVGAGI (reference sequence). CDR3 region: CASSSDSYAFF. The CDR3 nucleotides read TGTGCCAGCAGTTCCGACAGCTACGCTTTCTTT.

This chain joins TRBV11-3 and TRBJ1-1; D call uncertain. Germline V gives CDR1 SGHNT, CDR2 YENEEA. This CDR3 comprises 13 residues. Trimming removed 5 bases from V and 4 bases from J, with 11 bases in between. CDR3 amino acids: CASSPTGSTEAFF. Here the CDR3 DNA reads TGTGCCAGCAGCCCCACCGGGAGCACTGAAGCTTTCTTT.

This chain joins TRBV28 and TRBJ1-2, with 8 bases lining up with TRBD1. The CDR3 contains 13 residues. Germline loops: CDR1 MDHEN, CDR2 SYDVKM. After removal of 7 bases from V and 9 bases from J, the junction contained 10 bases not matched to a gene. CDR3 region: CASTPDRERRYTF. CDR3 in DNA: TGTGCCAGCACCCCGGACAGGGAGAGACGCTACACCTTC.

The J gene is TRBJ2-1, the V gene TRBV3-1 (or the pseudogene TRBV3-2); TRBD2 aligns across 9 bases. There are 16 residues in the CDR3. The V and J ends lost 4 bases and 4 bases, in that order; junction bases with no gene match: 8. Per the germline V gene, CDR1 is LGHDT and CDR2 is YNNKEL (reference sequence). In nucleotides, the CDR3 is TGTGCCAGCAGCCTATTAGGGAGCGGGGGGTACAATGAGCAGTTCTTC. It yields the protein CASSLLGSGGYNEQFF.

The chain is built from TRBV2 and TRBJ2-7; 10 bases fit TRBD1. The CDR3 has 13 amino acids. V gave up 8 bases and J gave up 5 bases; unmatched junction bases: 6. CDR1 is SNHLY and CDR2 is FYNNEI in the germline V gene. This chain's CDR3 is CASLGTGDHEQYF. CDR3 DNA: TGTGCCAGCCTCGGGACAGGGGACCACGAGCAGTACTTC. The entire variable domain, with the rest obtained from reference TRBV2 and TRBJ2-7, is as follows: EPEVTQTPSHQVTQMGQEVILRCVPISNHLYFYWYRQILGQKVEFLVSFYNNEISEKSEIFDDQFSVERPDGSNFTLKIRSTKLEDSAMYFCASLGTGDHEQYFGPGTRLTVT.

CDR3: CASSLVPGGTEAFF. The CDR3 DNA reads TGTGCCAGCAGTTTGGTCCCGGGGGGTACTGAAGCTTTCTTT. This chain connects TRBV27 to TRBJ1-1; D is possibly TRBD1 (5 bases). Trimming took 3 bases from V and 5 from J, leaving 13 bases between them. This CDR3 contains 14 residues. The germline gives CDR1 MNHEY, CDR2 SMNVEV (reference sequence).

The chain joins TRBV2 to TRBJ2-2, with 7 positions matching TRBD1. The CDR3 has 15 residues. Trimming cost V 5 bases and J 3 bases; bases outside gene matches: 6. Germline V gene sequence: CDR1 SNHLY, CDR2 FYNNEI. The CDR3, as DNA: TGTGCCAGCAGTCAAGGGACAGTTTACACCGGGGAGCTGTTTTTT. This sequence encodes CASSQGTVYTGELFF.

This chain uses TRBV19 with TRBJ1-1; D is unresolved. The germline CDR1 and CDR2 sequences are LNHDA and SQIVND (reference sequence). V was cut by 6 bases and J by 1 base, with 12 bases left in between. CDR3 length: 14 residues. The CDR3 sequence: CASRRHPENTEAFF. CDR3 nucleotides: TGTGCCAGTAGACGACATCCCGAGAACACTGAAGCTTTCTTT.

The chain couples TRBV5-1 to TRBJ2-2, with a weak D call TRBD1 (6 bases). The CDR3 is made up of 16 amino acids. The V gene lost 3 bases and the J gene lost 7 bases, with 19 bases spanning the gap. Germline CDR1 SGHRS, CDR2 YFSETQ. The CDR3 region is CASSSMTGGEGGELFF. The CDR3 DNA reads TGCGCCAGCAGCTCTATGACAGGTGGGGAAGGCGGGGAGCTGTTTTTT.

The gene calls are TRBV12-5 and TRBJ2-1, with 8 bases lining up with TRBD2. CDR3 length equals 18 residues. Germline loops: CDR1 LGHNT, CDR2 FRNRAP. V lost 0 bases to trimming and J lost 0 bases; unmatched junction nucleotides: 7. The chain's CDR3 is CASGLVLSGGPSYNEQFF. The CDR3 region has the DNA TGTGCTAGTGGTTTGGTACTAAGCGGGGGCCCCTCCTACAATGAGCAGTTCTTC.

J is TRBJ2-7 and V is TRBV6-5; D possibly corresponds to TRBD2 (6 bases). V was shortened by 6 bases and J by 5 bases, with 17 bases between the two germline ends. Germline assignment: CDR1 MNHEY and CDR2 SVGAGI. The CDR3 totals 14 residues. CDR3 loop: CASRDGRGLDEQYF. As DNA, the CDR3 is TGTGCCAGCAGGGACGGACGGGGGTTGGACGAGCAGTACTTC.

The genes are TRBV7-2 and TRBJ1-3; 7 bases fit TRBD1. Germline V gene lookup returns CDR1 SGHTA and CDR2 FQGNSA. Trimming took 5 bases from V and 3 from J; bases not matched to a gene: 7. The CDR3 is 15 residues long. The CDR3 region is CASSPEGTVGNTIYF. The CDR3 nucleotides are TGTGCCAGCAGCCCAGAGGGGACAGTTGGAAACACCATATATTTT.

The chain uses TRBV9 and TRBJ2-3, with 8 bases lining up with TRBD2. From germline, CDR1 is SGDLS and CDR2 YYNGEE. The CDR3 is made up of 15 amino acids. After removal of 1 base from V and 5 bases from J, the junction contained 6 bases not matched to a gene. CDR3 in DNA: TGTGCCAGCAGCGTATCGGGAGGGGATAAAGATACGCAGTATTTT. It codes for CASSVSGGDKDTQYF.

The chain joins TRBV5-4 to TRBJ2-2; the D gene is possibly TRBD2 (5 bases). Germline V gives CDR1 SGHNT, CDR2 YYREEE (reference sequence). This CDR3 spans 17 amino acids. V was pared by 4 bases and J by 0 bases, with 16 bases between. The CDR3 loop reads CASSPPRAGANTGELFF. CDR3 DNA: TGTGCCAGCAGCCCCCCAAGGGCGGGCGCGAACACCGGGGAGCTGTTTTTT.

V usage is TRBV2 and J usage is TRBJ1-2, with 9 bases that match TRBD1. This CDR3 contains 15 residues. Germline V lookup: CDR1 SNHLY, CDR2 FYNNEI. Trimming cost V 4 bases and J 6 bases; bases outside gene matches: 9. CDR3 protein: CASSVYRGRLNGYTF. The CDR3 nucleotides are TGTGCCAGCAGTGTATACAGGGGGCGGCTCAATGGCTACACCTTC.

The rearrangement joins TRBV4-1 to TRBJ2-1; 10 positions agree with TRBD2. The CDR3 consists of 16 residues. The V segment lost 2 bases and the J segment 6 bases; nucleotides outside the gene matches: 7. The germline CDR1 and CDR2 sequences are MGHRA and YSYEKL. The CDR3 spells CASSQPWASGGNEQFF. The DNA for the CDR3 is TGCGCCAGCAGCCAACCTTGGGCTAGCGGGGGCAATGAGCAGTTCTTC.

The chain carries TRBV11-2 and TRBJ2-5; 11 nucleotides match TRBD2. Looked up from germline, CDR1 is SGHAT and CDR2 is FQNNGV. The V gene end was trimmed by 3 bases and the J gene end by 5 bases; junction bases not matched to a gene: 5. The CDR3 length is 15 residues. CDR3 bases: TGTGCCAGCAGCTTTAGCGGGGGGGTAAGGGAGACCCAGTACTTC. Translation: CASSFSGGVRETQYF.